Sequencing of this T cell receptor (beta chain) was carried out in a study of cytomegalovirus exposure and HLA in healthy donors. Study as a whole: Earlier sequencing of 150 million to 200 million T cells yielded approximately 120 million unique TCR beta sequences. Whole-study findings and limits: CMV serostatus stood as the only immune exposure information on hand. Reportedly, TCR beta sequences accurately predicted HLA-A and HLA-B alleles in most subjects. Most TCR sequences were seen very rarely across donors, but some public TCRs occurred in many.

PCR was performed using 60 Vbeta and 13 Jbeta primers. Generated by immunoSEQ multiplex PCR, the TCRdb table keeps only in-frame clones and is missing some. In the table there are about 140,000 clones, about 78% of which are singletons. In the case of this clone: Its antigen is unidentified.

V lost 0 bases and J 4 bases, leaving 10 bases between the germline ends. There are 15 residues in the CDR3. Per the germline V gene, CDR1 is SGDLS and CDR2 is YYNGEE. The specimen sequenced was PBMCs. The receptor comes from a male donor in good health and CMV-seronegative. The chain employs TRBV9 and TRBJ2-2, with no clear D. This chain's CDR3 is CASSVDTAFTGELFF. In DNA, the CDR3 is TGTGCCAGCAGCGTAGACACAGCTTTCACCGGGGAGCTGTTTTTT.